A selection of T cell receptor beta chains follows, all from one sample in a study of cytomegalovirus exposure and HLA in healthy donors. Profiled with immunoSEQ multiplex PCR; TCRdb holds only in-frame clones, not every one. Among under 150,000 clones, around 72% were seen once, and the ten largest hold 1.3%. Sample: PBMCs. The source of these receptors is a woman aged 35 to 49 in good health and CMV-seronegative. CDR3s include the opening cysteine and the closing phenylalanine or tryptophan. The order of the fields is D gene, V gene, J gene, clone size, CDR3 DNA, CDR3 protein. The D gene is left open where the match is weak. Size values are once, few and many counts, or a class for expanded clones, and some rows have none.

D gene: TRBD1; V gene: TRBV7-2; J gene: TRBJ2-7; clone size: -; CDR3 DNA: TGTGCCAGCAGCTCCGGGACAGGGACCTTCTACGAGCAGTACTTC; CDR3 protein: CASSSGTGTFYEQYF
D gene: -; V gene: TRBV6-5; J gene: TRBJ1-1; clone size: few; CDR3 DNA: TGTGCCAGCAGCAACAATCAGATGAACACTGAAGCTTTCTTT; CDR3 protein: CASSNNQMNTEAFF
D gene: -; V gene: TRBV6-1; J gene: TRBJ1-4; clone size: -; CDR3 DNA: TGTGCCAGCGGTGAAATGAGCGGGTCTGCAACTAATGAAAAACTGTTTTTT; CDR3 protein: CASGEMSGSATNEKLFF
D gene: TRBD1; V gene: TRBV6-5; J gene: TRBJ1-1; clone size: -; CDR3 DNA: TGTGCCAGCAGCCCAACGACAGGGCGCACTGAAGCTTTCTTT; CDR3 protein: CASSPTTGRTEAFF
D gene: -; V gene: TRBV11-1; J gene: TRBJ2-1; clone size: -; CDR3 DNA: TGTGCCAGCAGCCGTTCTCCGGGGGATGAGCAGTTCTTC; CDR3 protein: CASSRSPGDEQFF
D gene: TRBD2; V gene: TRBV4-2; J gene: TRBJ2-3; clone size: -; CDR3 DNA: TGTGCCAGCAGCCAAGATCTCCAACTAGCGGGGTTTGGAGATACGCAGTATTTT; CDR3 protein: CASSQDLQLAGFGDTQYF
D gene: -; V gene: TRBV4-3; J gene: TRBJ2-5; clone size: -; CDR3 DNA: TGCGCCAGCAGCCAAGTCTACAGGGCGGAGACCCAGTACTTC; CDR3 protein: CASSQVYRAETQYF
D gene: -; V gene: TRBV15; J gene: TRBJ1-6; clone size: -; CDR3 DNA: TGTGCCACCAGCAGACCGAAACGAGGATATAATTCACCCCTCCACTTT; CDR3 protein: CATSRPKRGYNSPLHF
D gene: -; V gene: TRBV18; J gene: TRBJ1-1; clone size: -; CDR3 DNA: TGTGCCAGCTCACGGGAGGGTGGGGACACTGAAGCTTTCTTT; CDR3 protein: CASSREGGDTEAFF
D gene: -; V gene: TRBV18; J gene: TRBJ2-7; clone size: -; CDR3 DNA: TGTGCCAGCTCACCCACAGGTTCTGTACTATCCTACGAGCAGTACTTC; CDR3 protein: CASSPTGSVLSYEQYF
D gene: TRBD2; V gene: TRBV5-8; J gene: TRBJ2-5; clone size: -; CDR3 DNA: TGTGCCAGCAGCCCCGGACTAGCGGGGGGGCTAGAGACCCAGTACTTC; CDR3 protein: CASSPGLAGGLETQYF
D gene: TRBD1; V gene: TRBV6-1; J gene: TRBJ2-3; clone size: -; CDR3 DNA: TGTGCCAGCAGACCGGGACAGGGAGCAGATACGCAGTATTTT; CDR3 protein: CASRPGQGADTQYF
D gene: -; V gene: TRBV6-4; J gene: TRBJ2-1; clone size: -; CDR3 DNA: TGTGCCAGCAGTAAGACTAGTGTCGGTGAGCAGTTCTTC; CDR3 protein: CASSKTSVGEQFF
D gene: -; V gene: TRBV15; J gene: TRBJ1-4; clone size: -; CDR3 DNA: TGTGCCACCAGCAGAGGGGGGGTTGCAACTAATGAAAAACTGTTTTTT; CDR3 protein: CATSRGGVATNEKLFF
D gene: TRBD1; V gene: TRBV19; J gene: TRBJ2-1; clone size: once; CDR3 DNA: TGTGCCAGTAGTATCAGACAGGGGGTTAGCAATGAGCAGTTCTTC; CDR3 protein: CASSIRQGVSNEQFF
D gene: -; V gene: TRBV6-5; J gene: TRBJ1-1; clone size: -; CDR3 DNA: TGTGCCAGCAGGAGGGAGGACACTGAAGCTTTCTTT; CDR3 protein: CASRREDTEAFF
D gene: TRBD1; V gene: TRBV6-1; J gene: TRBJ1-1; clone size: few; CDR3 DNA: TGTGCCAGCAGTCTGGACAGGGGGCGGCCATTCTTT; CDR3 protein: CASSLDRGRPFF
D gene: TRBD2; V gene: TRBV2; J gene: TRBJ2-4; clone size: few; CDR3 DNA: TGTGCCAGCAGCGCTGGGAGGGACAACATTCAGTACTTC; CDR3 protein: CASSAGRDNIQYF
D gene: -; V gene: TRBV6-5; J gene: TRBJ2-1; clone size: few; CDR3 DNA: TGTGCCAGCAGTTACTCGGAGATGCGGGATGAGCAGTTCTTC; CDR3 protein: CASSYSEMRDEQFF
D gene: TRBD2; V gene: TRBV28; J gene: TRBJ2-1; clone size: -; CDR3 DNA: TGTGCCAGCAGTCCCCCTAGCGGGGGGGGTAATGAGCAGTTCTTC; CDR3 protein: CASSPPSGGGNEQFF
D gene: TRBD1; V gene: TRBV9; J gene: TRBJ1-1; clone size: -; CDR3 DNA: TGTGCCAGTTGCCGGGACAGGGATAGCACTGAAGCTTTCTTT; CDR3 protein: CASCRDRDSTEAFF
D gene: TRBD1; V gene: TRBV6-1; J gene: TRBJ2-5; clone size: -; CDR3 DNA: TGTGCCAGCAAGAGGGACAGGGGGGAGACCCAGTACTTC; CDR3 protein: CASKRDRGETQYF